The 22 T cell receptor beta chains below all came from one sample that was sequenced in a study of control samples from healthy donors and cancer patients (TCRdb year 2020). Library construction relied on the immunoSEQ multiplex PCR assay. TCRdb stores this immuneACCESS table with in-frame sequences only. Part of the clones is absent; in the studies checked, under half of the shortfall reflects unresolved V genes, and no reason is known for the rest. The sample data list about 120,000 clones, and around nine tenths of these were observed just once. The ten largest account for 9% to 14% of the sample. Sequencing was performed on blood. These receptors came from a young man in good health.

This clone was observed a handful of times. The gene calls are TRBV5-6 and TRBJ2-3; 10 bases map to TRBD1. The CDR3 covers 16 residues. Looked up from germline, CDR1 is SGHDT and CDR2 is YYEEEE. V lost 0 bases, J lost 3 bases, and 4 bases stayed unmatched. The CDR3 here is CASSLVPGQGTDTQYF. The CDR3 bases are TGTGCCAGCAGCTTGGTTCCGGGACAGGGGACAGATACGCAGTATTTT.

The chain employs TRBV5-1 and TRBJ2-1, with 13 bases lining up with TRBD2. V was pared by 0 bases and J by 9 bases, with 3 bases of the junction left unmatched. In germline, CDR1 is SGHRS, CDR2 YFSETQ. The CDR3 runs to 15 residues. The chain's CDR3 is CASSLDGLAGVEQFF. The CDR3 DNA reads TGCGCCAGCAGCTTGGATGGACTAGCGGGGGTTGAGCAGTTCTTC.

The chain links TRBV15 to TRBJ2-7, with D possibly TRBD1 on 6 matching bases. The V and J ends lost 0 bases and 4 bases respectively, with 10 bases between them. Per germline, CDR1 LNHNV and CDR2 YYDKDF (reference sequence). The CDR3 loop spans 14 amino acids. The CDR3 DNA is TGTGCCACCAGCAGAGATGGGGGCAATTACGAGCAGTACTTC. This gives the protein CATSRDGGNYEQYF.

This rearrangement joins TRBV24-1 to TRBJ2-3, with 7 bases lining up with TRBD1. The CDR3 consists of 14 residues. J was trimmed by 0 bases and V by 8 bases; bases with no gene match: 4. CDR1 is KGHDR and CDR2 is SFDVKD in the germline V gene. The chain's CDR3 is CATIGTESTDTQYF. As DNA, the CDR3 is TGTGCCACCATAGGGACAGAGAGCACAGATACGCAGTATTTT.

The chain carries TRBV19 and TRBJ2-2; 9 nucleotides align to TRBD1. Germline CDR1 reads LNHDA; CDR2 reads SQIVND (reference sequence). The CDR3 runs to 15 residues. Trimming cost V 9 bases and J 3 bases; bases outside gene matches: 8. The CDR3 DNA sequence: TGTGCCAGATACACCGGGACAGGGTACACCGGGGAGCTGTTTTTT. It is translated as CARYTGTGYTGELFF. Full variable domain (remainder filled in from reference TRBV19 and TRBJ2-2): DGGITQSPKYLFRKEGQNVTLSCEQNLNHDAMYWYRQDPGQGLRLIYYSQIVNDFQKGDIAEGYSVSREKKESFPLTVTSAQKNPTAFYLCARYTGTGYTGELFFGEGSRLTVL.

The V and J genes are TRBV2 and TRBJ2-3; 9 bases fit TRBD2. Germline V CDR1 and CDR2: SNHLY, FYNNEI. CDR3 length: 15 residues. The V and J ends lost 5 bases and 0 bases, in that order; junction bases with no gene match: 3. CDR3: CASSRTSDSTDTQYF. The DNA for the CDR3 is TGTGCCAGCAGTCGGACTAGCGACAGCACAGATACGCAGTATTTT.

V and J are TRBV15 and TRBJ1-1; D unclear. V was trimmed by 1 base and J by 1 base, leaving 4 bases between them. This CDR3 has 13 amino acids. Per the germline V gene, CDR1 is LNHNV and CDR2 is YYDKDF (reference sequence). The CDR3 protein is CATSRVRNTEAFF. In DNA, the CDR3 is TGTGCCACCAGCAGAGTCAGGAACACTGAAGCTTTCTTT.

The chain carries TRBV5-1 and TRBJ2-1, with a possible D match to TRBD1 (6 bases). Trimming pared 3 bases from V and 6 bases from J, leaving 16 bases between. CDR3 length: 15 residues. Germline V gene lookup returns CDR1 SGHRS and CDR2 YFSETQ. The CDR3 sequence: CASSSGQPRGNEQFF. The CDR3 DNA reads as TGCGCCAGCAGCTCCGGACAGCCAAGAGGCAATGAGCAGTTCTTC.

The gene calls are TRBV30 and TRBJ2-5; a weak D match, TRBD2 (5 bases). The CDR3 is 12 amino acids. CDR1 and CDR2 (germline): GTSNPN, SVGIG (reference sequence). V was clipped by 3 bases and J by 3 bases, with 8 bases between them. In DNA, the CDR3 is TGTGCCTGGAGCGGGGTAAAAGAGACCCAGTACTTC. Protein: CAWSGVKETQYF.

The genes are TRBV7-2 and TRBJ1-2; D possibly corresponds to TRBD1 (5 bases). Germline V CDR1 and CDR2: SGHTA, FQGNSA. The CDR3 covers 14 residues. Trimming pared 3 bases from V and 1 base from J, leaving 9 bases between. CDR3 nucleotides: TGTGCCAGCAGCTTCCGACAGCTTAACTATGGCTACACCTTC. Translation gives CASSFRQLNYGYTF.

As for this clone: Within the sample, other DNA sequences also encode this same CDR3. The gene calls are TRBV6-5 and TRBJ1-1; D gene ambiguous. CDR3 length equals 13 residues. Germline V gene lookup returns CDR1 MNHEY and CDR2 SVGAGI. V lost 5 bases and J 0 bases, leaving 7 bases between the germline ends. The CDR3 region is CASSRTVNTEAFF. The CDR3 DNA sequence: TGTGCCAGCAGTCGGACGGTGAACACTGAAGCTTTCTTT.

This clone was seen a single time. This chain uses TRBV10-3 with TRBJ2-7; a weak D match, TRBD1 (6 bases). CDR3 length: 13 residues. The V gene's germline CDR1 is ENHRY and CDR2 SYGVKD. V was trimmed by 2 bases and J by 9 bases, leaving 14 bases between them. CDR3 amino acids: CAISEGDRKGQYV. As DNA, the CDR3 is TGTGCCATCAGTGAGGGAGACAGGAAGGGGCAGTACGTC.

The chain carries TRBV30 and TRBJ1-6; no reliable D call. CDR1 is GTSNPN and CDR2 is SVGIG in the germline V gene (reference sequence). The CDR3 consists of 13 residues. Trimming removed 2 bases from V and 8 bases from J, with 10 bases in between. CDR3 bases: TGTGCCTGGAGTAGGGCAGAATATTCACCCCTCCACTTT. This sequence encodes CAWSRAEYSPLHF.

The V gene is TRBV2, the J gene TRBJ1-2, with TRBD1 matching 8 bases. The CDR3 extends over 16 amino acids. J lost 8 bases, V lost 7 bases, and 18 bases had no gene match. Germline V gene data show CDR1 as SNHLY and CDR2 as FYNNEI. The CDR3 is CASIFHPGGASDGYTF. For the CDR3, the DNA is TGTGCCAGCATTTTCCACCCAGGGGGCGCGAGCGACGGCTACACCTTC.

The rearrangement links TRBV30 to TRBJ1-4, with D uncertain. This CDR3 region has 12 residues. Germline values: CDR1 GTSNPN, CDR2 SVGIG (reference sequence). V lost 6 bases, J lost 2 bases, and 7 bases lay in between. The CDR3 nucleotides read TGTGCCTGCTTGAGGACTAATGAAAAACTGTTTTTT. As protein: CACLRTNEKLFF. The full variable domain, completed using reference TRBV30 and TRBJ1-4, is SQTIHQWPATLVQPVGSPLSLECTVEGTSNPNLYWYRQAAGRGLQLLFYSVGIGQISSEVPQNLSASRPQDRQFILSSKKLLLSDSGFYLCACLRTNEKLFFGSGTQLSVL.

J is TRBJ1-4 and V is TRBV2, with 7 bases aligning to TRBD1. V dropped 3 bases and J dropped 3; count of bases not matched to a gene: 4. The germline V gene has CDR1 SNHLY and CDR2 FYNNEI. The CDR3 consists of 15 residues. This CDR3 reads CASSDSQGSNEKLFF. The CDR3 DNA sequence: TGTGCCAGCAGTGACTCACAGGGGTCTAATGAAAAACTGTTTTTT.

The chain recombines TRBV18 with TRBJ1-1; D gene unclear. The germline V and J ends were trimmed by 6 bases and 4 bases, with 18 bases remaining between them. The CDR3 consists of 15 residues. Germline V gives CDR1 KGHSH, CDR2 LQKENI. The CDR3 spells CASSTIRKGSTEAFF. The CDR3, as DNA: TGTGCCAGCTCGACCATCCGGAAGGGTAGCACTGAAGCTTTCTTT. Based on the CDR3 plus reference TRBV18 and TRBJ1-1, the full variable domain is NAGVMQNPRHLVRRRGQEARLRCSPMKGHSHVYWYRQLPEEGLKFMVYLQKENIIDESGMPKERFSAEFPKEGPSILRIQQVVRGDSAAYFCASSTIRKGSTEAFFGQGTRLTVV.

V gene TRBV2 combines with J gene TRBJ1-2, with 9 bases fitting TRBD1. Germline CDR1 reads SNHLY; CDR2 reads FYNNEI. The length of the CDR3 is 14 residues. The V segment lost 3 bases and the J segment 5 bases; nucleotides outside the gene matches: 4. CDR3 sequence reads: CASSEDRGFYGYTF. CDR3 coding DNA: TGTGCCAGCAGTGAGGACAGGGGTTTTTATGGCTACACCTTC.

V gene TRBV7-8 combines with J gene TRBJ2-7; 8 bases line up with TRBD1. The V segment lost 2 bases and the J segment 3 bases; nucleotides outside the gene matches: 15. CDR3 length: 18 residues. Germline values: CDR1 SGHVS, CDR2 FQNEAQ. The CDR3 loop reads CASSLSYLGGQGVYEQYF. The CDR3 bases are TGTGCCAGCAGCTTATCTTATCTCGGTGGACAGGGAGTCTACGAGCAGTACTTC.

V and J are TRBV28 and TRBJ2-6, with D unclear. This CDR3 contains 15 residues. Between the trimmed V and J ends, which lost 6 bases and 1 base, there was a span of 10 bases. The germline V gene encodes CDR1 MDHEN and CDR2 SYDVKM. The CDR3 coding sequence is TGTGCCAGCAGGCAGGCCTATTCTGGGGCCAACGTCCTGACTTTC. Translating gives CASRQAYSGANVLTF.

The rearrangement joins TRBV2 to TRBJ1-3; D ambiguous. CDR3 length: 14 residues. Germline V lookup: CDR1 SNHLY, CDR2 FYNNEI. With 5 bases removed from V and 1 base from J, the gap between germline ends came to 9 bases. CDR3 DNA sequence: TGTGCCAGCAGTAAACGAGGATCTGGAAACACCATATATTTT. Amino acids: CASSKRGSGNTIYF.

CDR3 protein: CASSLDAQTQYF. DNA for the CDR3: TGTGCCAGCAGCTTAGACGCGCAGACCCAGTACTTC. The rearrangement links TRBV9 to TRBJ2-5; no reliable D call. This CDR3 region has 12 residues. V lost 4 bases and J lost 6, with 10 bases in between. The V gene's germline CDR1 is SGDLS and CDR2 YYNGEE.